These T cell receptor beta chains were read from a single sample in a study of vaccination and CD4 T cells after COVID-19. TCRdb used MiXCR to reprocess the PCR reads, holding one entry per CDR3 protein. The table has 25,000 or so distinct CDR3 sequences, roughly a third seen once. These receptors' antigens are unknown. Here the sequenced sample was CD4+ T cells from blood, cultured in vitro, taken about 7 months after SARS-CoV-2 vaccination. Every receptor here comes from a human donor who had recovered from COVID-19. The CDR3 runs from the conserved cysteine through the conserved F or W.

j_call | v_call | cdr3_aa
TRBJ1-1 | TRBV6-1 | CAGSQGQNGPEAFF
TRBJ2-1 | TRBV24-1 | CATSDSASGTYNEQFF
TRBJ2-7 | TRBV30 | CAWRRTSGNYEQYF
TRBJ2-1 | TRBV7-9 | CASSLEADEQFF
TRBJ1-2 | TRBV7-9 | CASSLQVDYGYTF
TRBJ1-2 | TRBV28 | CASILGGETGDGYTF
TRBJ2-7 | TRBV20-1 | CSAGKAGAPLEQYF
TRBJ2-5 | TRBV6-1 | CASSLVGKETQYF
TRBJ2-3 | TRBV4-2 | CASSQESLIAGINTDTQYF
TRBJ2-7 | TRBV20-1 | CSARPSPGASYEQYF
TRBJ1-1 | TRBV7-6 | CASSSQAGVNTEAFF
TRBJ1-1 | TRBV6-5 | CASSWIGANTEAFF
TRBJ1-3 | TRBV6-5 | CASSYRTGMDTIYF
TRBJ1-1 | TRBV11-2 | CASSFRDMNTEAFF
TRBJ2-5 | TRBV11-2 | CASSLPFRRGQTQYF
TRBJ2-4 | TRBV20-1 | CSAEGGGGNIQYF
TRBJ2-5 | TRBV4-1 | CASSQDPQGVETQYF
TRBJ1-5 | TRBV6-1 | CASRGAGQPQHF
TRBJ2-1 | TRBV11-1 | CASRRYRGTSGSRSSYNEQFF
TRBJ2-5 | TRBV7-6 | CASTWRGRGGEETQYF
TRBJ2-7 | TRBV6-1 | CASSQGRDGRQQYF
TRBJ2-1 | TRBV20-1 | CSAGTSGRAGNEQFF
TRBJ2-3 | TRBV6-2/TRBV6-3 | CASSDSTSGDTQYF
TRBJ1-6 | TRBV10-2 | CASSEFGTGGARNSPLHF
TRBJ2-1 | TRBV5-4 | CASSLPPGQHYNEQFF
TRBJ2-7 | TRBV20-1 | CSARPADTDSGRATYEQYF